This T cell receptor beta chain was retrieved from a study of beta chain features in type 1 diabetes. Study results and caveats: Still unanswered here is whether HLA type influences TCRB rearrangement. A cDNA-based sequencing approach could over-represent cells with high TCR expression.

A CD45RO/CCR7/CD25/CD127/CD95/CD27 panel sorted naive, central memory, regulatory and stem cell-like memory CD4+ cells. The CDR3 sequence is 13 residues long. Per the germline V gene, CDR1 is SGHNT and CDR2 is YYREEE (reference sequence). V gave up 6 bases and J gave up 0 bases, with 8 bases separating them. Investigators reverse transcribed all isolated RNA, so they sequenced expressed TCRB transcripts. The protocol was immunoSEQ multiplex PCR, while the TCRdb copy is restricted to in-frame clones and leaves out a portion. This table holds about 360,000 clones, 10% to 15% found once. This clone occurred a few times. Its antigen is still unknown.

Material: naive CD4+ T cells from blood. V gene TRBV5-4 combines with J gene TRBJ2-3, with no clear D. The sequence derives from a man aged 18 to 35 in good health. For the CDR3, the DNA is TGTGCCAGCACTGGCTCAAGCACAGATACGCAGTATTTT. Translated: CASTGSSTDTQYF.